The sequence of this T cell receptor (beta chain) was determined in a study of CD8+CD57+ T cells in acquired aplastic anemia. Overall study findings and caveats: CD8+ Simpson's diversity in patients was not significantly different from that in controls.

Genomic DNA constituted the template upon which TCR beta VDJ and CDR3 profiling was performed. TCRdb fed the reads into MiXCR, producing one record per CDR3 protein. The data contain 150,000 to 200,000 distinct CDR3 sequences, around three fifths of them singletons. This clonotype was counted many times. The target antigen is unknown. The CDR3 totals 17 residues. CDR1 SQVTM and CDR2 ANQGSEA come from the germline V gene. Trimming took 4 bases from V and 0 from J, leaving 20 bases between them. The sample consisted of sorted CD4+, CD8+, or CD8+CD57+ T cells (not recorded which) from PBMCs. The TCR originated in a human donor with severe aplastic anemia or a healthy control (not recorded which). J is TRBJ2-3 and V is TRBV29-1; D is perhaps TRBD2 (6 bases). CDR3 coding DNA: TGCAGCGTTGGATGGACTTCCAGGGAGGCTAGCACAGATACGCAGTATTTT. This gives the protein CSVGWTSREASTDTQYF.